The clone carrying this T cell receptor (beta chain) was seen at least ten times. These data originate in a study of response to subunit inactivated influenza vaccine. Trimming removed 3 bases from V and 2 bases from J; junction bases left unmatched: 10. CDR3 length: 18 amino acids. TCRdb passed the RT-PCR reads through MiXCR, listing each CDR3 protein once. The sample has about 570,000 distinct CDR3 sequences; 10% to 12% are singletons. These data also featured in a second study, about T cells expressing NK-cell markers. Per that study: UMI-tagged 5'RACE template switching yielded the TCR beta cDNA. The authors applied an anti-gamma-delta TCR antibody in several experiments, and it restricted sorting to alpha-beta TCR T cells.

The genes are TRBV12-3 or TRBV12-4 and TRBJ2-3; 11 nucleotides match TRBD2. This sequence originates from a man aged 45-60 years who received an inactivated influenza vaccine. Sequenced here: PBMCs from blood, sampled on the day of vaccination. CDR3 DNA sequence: TGTGCCAGCAGTTTTACTATAGCGGGGGGGCCGGACACAGATACGCAGTATTTT. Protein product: CASSFTIAGGPDTDTQYF.